The entry below gives a single T cell receptor beta chain sequence along with its context. This sample is part of a study of blood T cell repertoires in COVID-19. At the level of the study: The samples span acute and convalescent COVID-19 from the United States, Italy and Spain.

The germline V and J ends were trimmed by 5 bases and 9 bases, with 20 bases remaining between them. Germline V gene sequence: CDR1 MNHNY, CDR2 SVGAGI (reference sequence). The CDR3 is made up of 15 amino acids. Some clones are missing from TCRdb's copy, which holds only in-frame ones; the method was immunoSEQ multiplex PCR. The table has some 250,000 clones, approximately 88% seen once. The receptor's source is a man aged 35 to 55 with acute or convalescent COVID-19. Sequencing was done on a sample of peripheral blood. V is TRBV6-6 and J is TRBJ1-5; D unresolved. The CDR3 here is CASSVTTAGLGPQHF. CDR3 in DNA: TGTGCCAGCAGTGTGACAACCGCCGGACTCGGGCCCCAGCATTTT.